These 20 T cell receptor beta chains were all obtained from the same sample, sequenced in a study of neurological immune-mediated disorders. TCRdb ran MiXCR on the 5' RACE reads and lists one entry per CDR3 protein. The repertoire holds about 95,000 distinct CDR3 sequences, with 3.5% as singletons. The sample comprised PBMCs. The receptor set was obtained from a woman aged 18-29 years with multiple sclerosis.

This clonotype has at least ten counts. The rearrangement joins TRBV4-1 to TRBJ1-6, with a possible D match to TRBD1 (5 bases). The germline V gene has CDR1 MGHRA and CDR2 YSYEKL. This CDR3 contains 15 residues. V lost 4 bases to trimming and J lost 7 bases, with 14 bases between them. CDR3: CASSPQGVPNSPLHF. The CDR3, as DNA: TGCGCCAGCAGCCCCCAGGGCGTCCCCAATTCACCCCTCCACTTT.

This clonotype was counted ten times or more. The V gene is TRBV10-3, the J gene TRBJ2-7, with 7 nucleotides matching TRBD1. The CDR3 spans 15 residues. Trimming at V came to 6 bases and at J to 1 base, leaving 9 bases not matched to a gene. The germline CDR1 and CDR2 sequences are ENHRY and SYGVKD. The CDR3 reads CAISSKTGRSYEQYF. The CDR3 DNA sequence: TGTGCCATCAGCAGCAAGACAGGGCGATCCTACGAGCAGTACTTC.

This clonotype was seen many times. V and J are TRBV5-1 and TRBJ2-2; no reliable D call. V was trimmed by 4 bases and J by 3 bases, leaving 10 bases between them. The CDR3 covers 14 residues. Germline CDR1 and CDR2: SGHRS and YFSETQ. CDR3 sequence reads: CASSPHTYTGELFF. The CDR3 coding sequence is TGCGCCAGCAGCCCACACACGTACACCGGGGAGCTGTTTTTT.

Comment on this clonotype: At one boundary the junction diverges from the germline segment, which might be a read error. This chain connects TRBV2 to TRBJ2-7, with a possible D match to TRBD1 (6 bases). The CDR3 runs 15 residues. Per the germline V gene, CDR1 is SNHLY and CDR2 is FYNNEI. CDR3 nucleotides: TGTGCCAGCAGCGATCCCGGGACAACCTCCTACGAGAAGTACTTC. As protein: CASSDPGTTSYEKYF.

This clonotype showed up many times. V usage is TRBV20-1 and J usage is TRBJ2-1; D possibly matches TRBD1 or TRBD2 (7 bases each). The V gene's germline CDR1 is DFQATT and CDR2 SNEGSKA (reference sequence). V shed 6 bases and J shed 0 bases, with 18 bases lying between them. CDR3 length equals 16 residues. The CDR3, as DNA: TGCAGTGCCAGGGGGGGCAGCCCGAGCTCCTACAATGAGCAGTTCTTC. Protein sequence: CSARGGSPSSYNEQFF.

This clonotype was observed many times. The J gene is TRBJ1-4, the V gene TRBV6-5; D remains unclear. Germline lookup yields CDR1 MNHEY and CDR2 SVGAGI. V gave up 5 bases and J gave up 8 bases, with 9 bases separating them. This CDR3 is 12 amino acids long. CDR3 bases: TGTGCCAGCAGTCAAGGCGGGGAAAAACTGTTTTTT. Encoded protein: CASSQGGEKLFF.

This clonotype was seen many times. The rearrangement joins TRBV27 to TRBJ2-5; D gene uncertain. There are 15 residues in the CDR3. CDR1 and CDR2 (germline): MNHEY, SMNVEV (reference sequence). Trimming took off 6 bases at V and 1 base at J, with 15 bases between the two ends. The chain's CDR3 is CASSINFTAQETQYF. As DNA, the CDR3 is TGTGCCAGCAGCATTAATTTCACAGCCCAAGAGACCCAGTACTTC.

This clonotype was found many times. This chain connects TRBV7-2 to TRBJ1-1; no clear D gene. The V gene lost 4 bases and the J gene lost 0 bases, with 12 bases spanning the gap. Germline CDR1 and CDR2: SGHTA and FQGNSA. CDR3 length equals 15 residues. The CDR3 region is CASSSRLALNTEAFF. As DNA, the CDR3 is TGTGCCAGCAGCTCTCGTCTTGCCCTGAACACTGAAGCTTTCTTT.

This clonotype was observed many times. The genes are TRBV3-1 and TRBJ1-2; possibly TRBD1 for D (5 bases). The CDR3 covers 13 residues. Trimming stripped 3 bases from V and 8 bases from J, with 13 bases between. Germline V gene data show CDR1 as LGHDT and CDR2 as YNNKEL (reference sequence). The CDR3 spells CASSHLGREGYTF. The DNA for the CDR3 is TGTGCCAGCAGCCATTTGGGCAGGGAAGGCTACACCTTC.

The CDR3 coding sequence is TGTGCCAGCAGCTTAGGGTTTGGGGGAGGATCCTACAATGAGCAGTTCTTC. Its translation is CASSLGFGGGSYNEQFF. V usage is TRBV11-3 and J usage is TRBJ2-1; maybe TRBD2 (6 bases). CDR3 size: 17 residues. Germline loops: CDR1 SGHNT, CDR2 YENEEA. The germline V and J ends were trimmed by 1 base and 1 base, with 14 bases remaining between them.

This clonotype was seen many times. The rearrangement links TRBV6-6 to TRBJ1-2; unclear D gene. Germline CDR1 is MNHNY and CDR2 is SVGAGI (reference sequence). The CDR3 is made up of 16 amino acids. V shed 4 bases and J shed 3 bases, with 18 bases lying between them. CDR3 coding DNA: TGTGCCAGCAGTTCCCGGGAGGGTCCATCGCACTATGGCTACACCTTC. It translates to CASSSREGPSHYGYTF.

This clonotype was seen many times. The rearrangement links TRBV2 to TRBJ2-7; perhaps TRBD1 as D (5 bases). Trimming left V 8 bases short and J 0 bases short, with 11 bases between. The germline CDR1 and CDR2 sequences are SNHLY and FYNNEI. The CDR3 has 13 residues. This CDR3 is CASCRVPSYEQYF. The CDR3 nucleotides are TGTGCCAGCTGCAGGGTACCCTCCTACGAGCAGTACTTC.

This clonotype turned up a few times. At one of its ends the junction is not consistent with the germline gene, which may arise from a read error. The gene calls are TRBV2 and TRBJ2-3; D uncertain. CDR1 is SNHLY and CDR2 is FYNNEI in the germline V gene. The CDR3 is 11 residues long. The CDR3, as DNA: TGTGACAGCAGTGCAACAGATACGCAGTATTTT. Translating it yields CDSSATDTQYF.

This clonotype was seen ten or more times. This chain uses TRBV2 with TRBJ1-6; unclear D gene. V was cut by 6 bases and J by 6 bases, with 12 bases left in between. Germline V CDR1 and CDR2: SNHLY, FYNNEI. This CDR3 has 14 residues. The CDR3 DNA reads as TGTGCCAGCAGCCCCACACGGCTTAATTCACCCCTCCACTTT. This sequence encodes CASSPTRLNSPLHF.

At least ten counts were recorded for this clonotype. One junction end disagrees with the germline gene, perhaps due to a read error. The rearrangement links TRBV6-6 to TRBJ2-4; either TRBD1 or TRBD2 may supply D (5 bases each). The V gene's germline CDR1 is MNHNY and CDR2 SVGAGI (reference sequence). The CDR3 covers 17 residues. The CDR3 DNA is TGTGCCAGCAGTTACACGAGGGGCGAAGAAGGCAAAAACATTCATTACTTC. The encoded protein is CASSYTRGEEGKNIHYF.

This clonotype was counted ten times or more. V and J are TRBV5-1 and TRBJ1-4; D is undetermined. The CDR3 runs 15 residues. V dropped 0 bases and J dropped 8 bases, with 14 bases sitting between them. Looked up from germline, CDR1 is SGHRS and CDR2 is YFSETQ. The CDR3 is CASSLDGSLDEKLFF. CDR3 nucleotide sequence: TGCGCCAGCAGCTTGGATGGGAGCTTAGACGAAAAACTGTTTTTT.

In its sample, this clonotype was seen many times. The chain has TRBV4-1 and TRBJ1-5, with D unresolved. V was cut by 0 bases and J by 2 bases, with 5 bases left in between. The germline V gene has CDR1 MGHRA and CDR2 YSYEKL. The CDR3 runs to 14 residues. The CDR3 DNA reads TGCGCCAGCAGCCAAGAGGGAGGCAATCAGCCCCAGCATTTT. It specifies CASSQEGGNQPQHF.

This clonotype was detected many times. The CDR3 nucleotides are TGCAGTGCTGAATTCCGGGGGCAGTACTTC. Protein sequence: CSAEFRGQYF. V gene TRBV20-1 combines with J gene TRBJ2-7, with D possibly TRBD2 on 5 matching bases. With 5 bases removed from V and 9 bases from J, the gap between germline ends came to 11 bases. CDR1 and CDR2 (germline): DFQATT, SNEGSKA (reference sequence). The CDR3 contains 10 residues.

The chain couples TRBV20-1 to TRBJ2-3, with D tentatively TRBD1 or TRBD2 (5 bases each). V was pared by 4 bases and J by 4 bases, with 15 bases between. CDR1 is DFQATT, CDR2 SNEGSKA, per germline (reference sequence). The CDR3 length is 14 residues. The CDR3 bases are TGCAGTGCTAACTTTCAGGGAGCAGCAGATACGCAGTATTTT. As protein: CSANFQGAADTQYF.

This clonotype was counted ten times or more. The rearrangement links TRBV29-1 to TRBJ2-2; TRBD1 matches at 7 bases. This CDR3 is built from 15 residues. V was clipped by 3 bases and J by 5 bases; unmatched bases: 9. The germline gives CDR1 SQVTM, CDR2 ANQGSEA. Written as DNA, the CDR3 is TGCAGCGTTGAGACGGGGACAGCACCAACCGGGGAGCTGTTTTTT. It translates to CSVETGTAPTGELFF.